These T cell receptor beta chains were read from a single sample in a study of cytomegalovirus exposure and HLA in healthy donors. Clones were sequenced by immunoSEQ multiplex PCR, and TCRdb holds only the in-frame ones, with some missing. The profile shows around 170,000 clones, about 82% of them singletons. The sequenced material came from PBMCs. All receptors derive from a woman in her forties or fifties in good health and CMV-seropositive. CDR3s include the opening cysteine and the closing phenylalanine or tryptophan. The D gene is left open where the match is weak. Size values are once, few and many counts, or a class for expanded clones, and some rows have none.

>-|TRBJ1-5|TRBV29-1|14|-
TGCAGCGTTGTTTTTCCAGGGAAGTATCAGCCCCAGCATTTT
CSVVFPGKYQPQHF
>-|TRBJ2-3|TRBV15|16|TRBD2
TGTGCCACCAGCAGAGATTATGGAAGCGGGAAAAATACGCAGTATTTT
CATSRDYGSGKNTQYF
>-|TRBJ2-7|TRBV7-2|11|-
TGTGCCAGCAGCTTACGGTACGAGCAGTACTTC
CASSLRYEQYF
>-|TRBJ2-4|TRBV5-6|16|TRBD2
TGTGCCAGCAGCTTGATAGCGGGAGCGTCCAAAAACATTCAGTACTTC
CASSLIAGASKNIQYF
>-|TRBJ1-2|TRBV15|15|-
TGTGCCACCAGCAGACTAAACAGGGATCTCCATGGCTACACCTTC
CATSRLNRDLHGYTF
>-|TRBJ1-4|TRBV7-2|13|TRBD1
TGTGCCAGCAGCTTTACAGGGGGCAGGAAACTGTTTTTT
CASSFTGGRKLFF
>few|TRBJ1-1|TRBV9|13|-
TGTGCCAGCAGCGTAGATCCGGGGTCTGAAGCTTTCTTT
CASSVDPGSEAFF
>-|TRBJ2-1|TRBV7-9|13|-
TGTGCCAGCAGTGGACAGGGAGGGAATGAGCAGTTCTTC
CASSGQGGNEQFF
>-|TRBJ2-4|TRBV28|16|TRBD1
TGTGCCAGCAGTATGGAACAGGGGGCGGTCAAAAACATTCAGTACTTC
CASSMEQGAVKNIQYF
>-|TRBJ2-7|TRBV14|15|TRBD1
TGTGCCAGCAGCCGCTCCGGGACAGGGAGCATCGAGCAGTACTTC
CASSRSGTGSIEQYF
>once|TRBJ2-5|TRBV29-1|15|TRBD2
TGCAGCGTTGGAGAAGCTAGCGGAAGTGTGGAGACCCAGTACTTC
CSVGEASGSVETQYF
>few|TRBJ1-1|TRBV19|13|-
TGTGCCAGTAGATGGGCCCCGAACACTGAAGCTTTCTTT
CASRWAPNTEAFF
>once|TRBJ2-2|TRBV15|18|TRBD2
TGTGCCACCAGCAGATTTCAACCCGGGGGGGCCCTCACCGGGGAGCTGTTTTTT
CATSRFQPGGALTGELFF
>-|TRBJ2-7|TRBV19|13|-
TGTGCCAGTAGGAATAGCGGAGGTTACGAGCAGTACTTC
CASRNSGGYEQYF
>-|TRBJ1-1|TRBV5-1|14|-
TGCGCCAGCAGCTTTACCCGGGTTGGGACTGAAGCTTTCTTT
CASSFTRVGTEAFF
>-|TRBJ1-2|TRBV6-5|14|-
TGTGCCAGCAGCCGATCGCAGGCTAACTATGGCTACACCTTC
CASSRSQANYGYTF
>few|TRBJ2-7|TRBV9|14|-
TGTGCCAGCAGCGTCACCGGGAGAGACTACGAGCAGTACTTC
CASSVTGRDYEQYF
>-|TRBJ2-3|TRBV6-6|13|-
TGTGCCAGCATTCAATCAGGTGCAGATACGCAGTATTTT
CASIQSGADTQYF
>few|TRBJ1-1|TRBV28|15|TRBD1
TGTGCCAGCAGTTTATTCACAGGGGGCATCGCTGAAGCTTTCTTT
CASSLFTGGIAEAFF
>-|TRBJ2-7|TRBV5-8|10|-
TGTGCCAGCAGCTCAATGGTACTGTACTTC
CASSSMVLYF
>-|TRBJ2-7|TRBV7-2|16|TRBD2
TGTGCCAGCAGCTTAAGCAGCGGGAGTACAGAGTACGAGCAGTACTTC
CASSLSSGSTEYEQYF